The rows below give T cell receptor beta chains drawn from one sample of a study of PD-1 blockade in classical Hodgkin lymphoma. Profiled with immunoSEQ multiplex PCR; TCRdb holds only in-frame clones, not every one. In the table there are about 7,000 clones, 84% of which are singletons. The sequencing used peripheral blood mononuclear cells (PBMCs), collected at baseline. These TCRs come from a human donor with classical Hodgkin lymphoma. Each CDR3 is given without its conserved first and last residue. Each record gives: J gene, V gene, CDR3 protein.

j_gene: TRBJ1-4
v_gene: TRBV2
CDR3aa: ASNRQLEKLF

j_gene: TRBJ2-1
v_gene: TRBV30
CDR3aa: AWNDRTSGRNEQF

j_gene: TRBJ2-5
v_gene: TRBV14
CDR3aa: ASSQATLGVLREETQY

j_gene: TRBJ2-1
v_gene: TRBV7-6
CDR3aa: ASSRDKLDRTNNEQF

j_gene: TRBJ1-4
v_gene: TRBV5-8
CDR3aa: ASSPGTGHEKLF

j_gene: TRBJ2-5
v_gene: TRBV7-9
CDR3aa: ASSPDRGQETQY

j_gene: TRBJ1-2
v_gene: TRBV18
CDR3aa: ASSPSDRVHGYT

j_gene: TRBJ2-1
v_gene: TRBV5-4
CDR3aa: ASSSSPGESSYNEQF

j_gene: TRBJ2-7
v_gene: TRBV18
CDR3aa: ASSPSGTANSYEQY

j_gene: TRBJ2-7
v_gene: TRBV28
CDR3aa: ASSFPPLASGYEQY

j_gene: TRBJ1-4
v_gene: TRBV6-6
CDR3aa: ASSYSGFANEKLF

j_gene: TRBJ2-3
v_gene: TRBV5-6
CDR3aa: ASSLVVGADTDTQY

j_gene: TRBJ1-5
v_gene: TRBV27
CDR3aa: ASSLTGSQPQH

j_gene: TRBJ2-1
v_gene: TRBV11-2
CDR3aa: ASSRDRADSSYNEQF

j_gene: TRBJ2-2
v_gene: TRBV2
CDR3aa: ASELGGGTGELF

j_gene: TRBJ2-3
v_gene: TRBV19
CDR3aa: ASSNQGWDTQY

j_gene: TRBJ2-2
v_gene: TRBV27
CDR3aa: ASSLPSTGKTGTWAGELF

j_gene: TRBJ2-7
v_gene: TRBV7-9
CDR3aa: ASSLNPGALDEQY

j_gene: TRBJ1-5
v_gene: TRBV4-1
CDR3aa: ASSPEAQGVGQPQH

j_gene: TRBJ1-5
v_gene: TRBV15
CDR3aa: ATSREGRSNQPQH

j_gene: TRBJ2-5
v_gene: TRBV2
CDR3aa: ASSEALQAGGSRETQY

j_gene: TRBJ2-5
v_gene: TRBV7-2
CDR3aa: ASSLVDRSQETQY

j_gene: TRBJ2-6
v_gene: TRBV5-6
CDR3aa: ASSLSSTYSGANVLT

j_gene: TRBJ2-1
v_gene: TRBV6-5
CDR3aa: ASSRSGSNNEQF

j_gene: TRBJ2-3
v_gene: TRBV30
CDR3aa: AWSVRLAGATDTQY

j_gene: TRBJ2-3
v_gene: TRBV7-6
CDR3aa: ASTKTSGSTDTQY

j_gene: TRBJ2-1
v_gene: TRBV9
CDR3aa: ASSALGGQNEQF

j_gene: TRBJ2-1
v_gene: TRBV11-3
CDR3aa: ASRRSGTSGRAYNEQF

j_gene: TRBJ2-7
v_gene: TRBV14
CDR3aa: ASSQFLAGEDEAYEQY

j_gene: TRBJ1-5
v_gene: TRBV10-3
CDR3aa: AISDKATGHQH

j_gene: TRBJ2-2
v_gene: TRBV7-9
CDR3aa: ASSLAGAARSNTGELF

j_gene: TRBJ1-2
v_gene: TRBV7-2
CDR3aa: ASSPRDEAGYT

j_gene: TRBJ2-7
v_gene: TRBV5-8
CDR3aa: ASSPRRYEQY

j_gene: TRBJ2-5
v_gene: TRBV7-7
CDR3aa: ASSSLGTAETQY

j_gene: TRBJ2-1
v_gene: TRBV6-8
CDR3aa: ASTIILAVSYNEQF

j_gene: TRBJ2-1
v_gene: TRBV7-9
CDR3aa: ASSGPKGGNEQF

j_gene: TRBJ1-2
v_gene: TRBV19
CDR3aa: ASTRGGYYGYT

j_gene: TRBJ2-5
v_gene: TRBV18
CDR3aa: ASSPNAQETQY

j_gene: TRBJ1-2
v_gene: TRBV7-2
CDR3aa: ASSLDGGGYT

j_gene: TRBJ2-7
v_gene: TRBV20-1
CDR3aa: STFLLNEQY

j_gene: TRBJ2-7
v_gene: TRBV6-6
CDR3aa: ASTLSGGYEQY

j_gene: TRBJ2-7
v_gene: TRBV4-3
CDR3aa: ASSQGSGIYEQY

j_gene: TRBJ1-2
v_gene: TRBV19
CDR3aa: ASKNSGSYGYT

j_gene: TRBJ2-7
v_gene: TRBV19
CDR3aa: ASSRLAKSYEQY

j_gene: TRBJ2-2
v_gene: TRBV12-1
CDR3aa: ASSSLGFGAGELF

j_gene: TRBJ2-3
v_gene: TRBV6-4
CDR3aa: ASMTAPDTQY